One and the same sample provided the 30 T cell receptor beta chains below, sequenced in a study of T cell clonality in common variable immunodeficiency. The assay was immunoSEQ multiplex PCR, and TCRdb's table has in-frame clones only and misses some. The specimen has more than 30,000 clones, none found just once. Sequencing was done on a sample of peripheral blood mononuclear cells. The receptors stem from a person aged 18 to 75 in good health.

This clone appeared a few times. Read coverage stops 3 residues before the CDR3 terminus; the germline J gene supplies the remainder. The chain employs TRBV11-3 and TRBJ1-3, with D hard to call. The ends were cut back, 0 bases at V and 2 bases at J, with 8 bases in the middle. Looked up from germline, CDR1 is SGHNT and CDR2 is YENEEA. The CDR3 loop spans 15 amino acids. The CDR3 sequence: CASSLDFGPGNTIYF. The sequenced CDR3 bases are TGTGCCAGCAGCTTAGACTTTGGCCCTGGAAACACC.

Ten or more counts support this clone. The CDR3 end lies 3 residues beyond the end of the read and is filled in from the germline J gene. V usage is TRBV20-1 and J usage is TRBJ2-1; weak D call: TRBD2 (5 bases). The V end lost 0 bases, the J end lost 4 bases, and 19 bases lay between the germline ends. Per germline, CDR1 DFQATT and CDR2 SNEGSKA (reference sequence). The CDR3 is made up of 17 amino acids. The sequenced part of the CDR3 DNA is TGCAGTGCTAGAGATAAACGGGCAGGAGCGGCTTACAATGAG. Its translation is CSARDKRAGAAYNE. The CDR3 as a whole reads CSARDKRAGAAYNEQFF.

This clone was counted at least ten times. CDR3 bases read: TGTGCCAGCAGCTTAAGGGTAGATCCGGATCCCGTTTATGGC. Translated: CASSLRVDPDPVYG. In full, the CDR3 reads CASSLRVDPDPVYGYTF. J is TRBJ1-2 and V is TRBV7-6; D is ambiguous. With the read ending 3 residues before the CDR3 end, the germline J gene is used to fill in that end. From germline, CDR1 is SGHVS and CDR2 FNYEAQ. V was cut by 2 bases and J by 5 bases, with 21 bases left in between. The CDR3 length is 17 residues.

Comment on this clone: The sequence runs out 3 residues before the end of the CDR3; the remainder is reconstructed from the germline J gene. The genes are TRBV19 and TRBJ1-1, with D possibly being TRBD1 (5 bases). The germline gives CDR1 LNHDA, CDR2 SQIVND (reference sequence). This CDR3 spans 13 amino acids. The V and J ends lost 10 bases and 7 bases respectively, with 19 bases between them. CDR3 residues: CATTDIDILEAFF. The part of the CDR3 DNA that was read is TGTGCCACTACGGACATCGACATTCTTGAA.

This clone was seen ten or more times. The CDR3 extends 3 residues past the end of the read, so its final part is completed from the germline J gene. The chain recombines TRBV11-3 with TRBJ1-4; D possibly corresponds to TRBD1 (5 bases). The CDR3 sequence is 14 residues long. Per the germline V gene, CDR1 is SGHNT and CDR2 is YENEEA. V was clipped by 5 bases and J by 7 bases, with 14 bases between them. This chain's CDR3 is CASSPPPGFEKLFF. Partial CDR3 DNA: TGTGCCAGCAGCCCCCCGCCAGGGTTTGAAAAA. The variable domain in full, with the rest retrieved from reference TRBV11-3 and TRBJ1-4, is EAGVVQSPRYKIIEKKQPVAFWCNPISGHNTLYWYLQNLGQGPELLIRYENEEAVDDSQLPKDRFSAERLKGVDSTLKIQPAELGDSAVYLCASSPPPGFEKLFFGSGTQLSVL.

This clone was recorded at least ten times. The DNA read from the CDR3 is TGTGCCATCTCGGGACAGTACGGGGAG. Its translation: CAISGQYGE. The entire CDR3 reads CAISGQYGELFF. This chain links TRBV19 with TRBJ2-2, with 7 positions matching TRBD1. The sequence runs out 3 residues before the end of the CDR3; the remainder is reconstructed from the germline J gene. The germline CDR1 and CDR2 sequences are LNHDA and SQIVND (reference sequence). The CDR3 sequence is 12 residues long. V gave up 10 bases and J gave up 7 bases; unmatched junction bases: 6. Looking up the rest from reference TRBV19 and TRBJ2-2 gives the full variable domain: DGGITQSPKYLFRKEGQNVTLSCEQNLNHDAMYWYRQDPGQGLRLIYYSQIVNDFQKGDIAEGYSVSREKKESFPLTVTSAQKNPTAFYLCAISGQYGELFFGEGSRLTVL.

Concerning this clone itself: From the germline J gene comes the end of the CDR3, since the read stops 3 residues before it. The chain links TRBV18 to TRBJ2-7; TRBD2 aligns across 11 bases. The CDR3 runs to 18 residues. Germline V gene sequence: CDR1 KGHSH, CDR2 LQKENI. V dropped 6 bases and J dropped 4; count of bases not matched to a gene: 17. The CDR3 DNA, read in part, is TGTGCCAGCTCTCGACCGCATGCAGAGGGACTAGCGGAGTACGAG. Translation: CASSRPHAEGLAEYE. The whole CDR3 protein is CASSRPHAEGLAEYEQYF.

This clone was counted many times. The read ends 3 residues before the CDR3 terminus; that terminus is restored from the germline J gene. The chain combines TRBV6-1 with TRBJ1-2; D is undetermined. This CDR3 region has 15 residues. Trimming cost V 4 bases and J 4 bases, with 16 bases left between them. The V gene's germline CDR1 is MNHNS and CDR2 SASEGT. Here the CDR3 reads CASSVQVEEVYGYTF. Incomplete CDR3 DNA: TGTGCCAGCAGTGTTCAGGTAGAGGAAGTCTATGGC.

The table lists this clone with a few counts. The read is 3 residues too short to cover the CDR3 end, so that end is filled in from the germline J gene. The chain has TRBV30 and TRBJ2-3, with D tentatively TRBD1 (6 bases). Germline V CDR1 and CDR2: GTSNPN, SVGIG (reference sequence). The length of the CDR3 is 13 residues. The part of the CDR3 DNA that was read is TGTGCCTGGAGTGTGCGACAGGATCAGCCG. It codes for CAWSVRQDQP. The whole CDR3 protein reads CAWSVRQDQPQYF.

A remark on this clone: Read data end 3 residues before the CDR3 end; the end is taken from the germline J gene. This chain connects TRBV7-2 to TRBJ2-5; TRBD2 agrees at 11 bases. There are 15 residues in the CDR3. The germline V gene encodes CDR1 SGHTA and CDR2 FQGNSA. Germline trimming cut 3 bases from V and 5 bases from J; bases unmatched to any gene: 5. The CDR3 spells CASSFYTSGSETQYF. Partial CDR3 DNA: TGTGCCAGCAGCTTTTATACTAGCGGGAGTGAGACC. The variable domain in full, completed from reference TRBV7-2 and TRBJ2-5, reads GAGVSQSPSNKVTEKGKDVELRCDPISGHTALYWYRQSLGQGLEFLIYFQGNSAPDKSGLPSDRFSAERTGGSVSTLTIQRTQQEDSAVYLCASSFYTSGSETQYFGPGTRLLVL.

Relative to its sample, this clone is medium-sized (0.01 to 0.1%). The sequenced fragment ends 3 residues before the CDR3 boundary, so the rest is inferred from the germline J gene. The chain links TRBV19 to TRBJ1-1; perhaps TRBD1 as D (6 bases). V was shortened by 7 bases and J by 0 bases, with 12 bases between the two germline ends. Germline assignment: CDR1 LNHDA and CDR2 SQIVND (reference sequence). The CDR3 covers 14 residues. The CDR3 loop is CASIRQGLNTEAFF. CDR3 DNA (partial): TGTGCCAGTATTAGGCAGGGGTTGAACACTGAA.

Comments on this clone: A much bigger clone sits one base away, suggesting this may be a read error. The read is 3 residues too short to cover the CDR3 end, so that end is filled in from the germline J gene. J is TRBJ2-5 and V is TRBV6-2 or TRBV6-3, with 8 bases identical to TRBD2. Germline lookup yields CDR1 MNHEY and CDR2 SVGEGT. The CDR3 is made up of 14 amino acids. CDR3 DNA, as far as it was read: TGTGCCAGCAGTCCGGGAGGGCGGGTGGATACC. Translation: CASSPGGRVDT. The CDR3 as a whole reads CASSPGGRVDTQYF.

This clone was counted between two and nine times. The missing CDR3 end, 3 residues past where the read stops, is filled in from the germline J gene. This same CDR3 is encoded by further DNA sequences in the sample. V gene TRBV19 combines with J gene TRBJ1-3; D is unresolved. The ends were cut back, 1 base at V and 0 bases at J, with 7 bases in the middle. CDR1 is LNHDA and CDR2 is SQIVND in the germline V gene (reference sequence). The CDR3 spans 15 residues. This CDR3 is CASSIAASSGNTIYF. The DNA read from the CDR3 is TGTGCCAGTAGTATAGCGGCTAGCTCTGGAAACACC.

This clone was seen at least ten times. Read coverage stops 3 residues before the CDR3 terminus; the germline J gene supplies the remainder. The chain couples TRBV6-1 to TRBJ1-4; 7 bases are shared with TRBD1. The CDR3 loop spans 15 amino acids. With 3 bases clipped from V and 9 bases from J, the junction kept 10 bases outside the gene matches. Germline lookup yields CDR1 MNHNS and CDR2 SASEGT. Here the CDR3 reads CASSDDDREWQKLFF. The sequenced part of the CDR3 DNA is TGTGCCAGCAGTGATGATGACAGGGAATGGCAAAAA.

Worth noting for this clone: The read terminates 3 residues before the CDR3 end, so the remaining end is supplied by the germline J gene. The chain has TRBV7-7 and TRBJ2-2; 9 bases agree with TRBD1. Germline CDR1 SSHAT, CDR2 FNYEAQ (reference sequence). The CDR3 has 15 residues. CDR3 protein: CAISPWTGDVGELFF. The sequenced part of the CDR3 DNA is TGTGCTATCAGCCCCTGGACAGGGGATGTCGGGGAG.

This clone was seen at least ten times. Read coverage stops 3 residues before the CDR3 terminus; the germline J gene supplies the remainder. This rearrangement joins TRBV10-3 to TRBJ1-1; perhaps TRBD1 as D (5 bases). Trimming shortened V by 6 bases and J by 0 bases, and 14 bases separated the two germline ends. Looked up from germline, CDR1 is ENHRY and CDR2 is SYGVKD. The CDR3 has 15 residues. The CDR3 bases that were read are TGTGCCATCAGCCTCCAGGCAGGGATGAACACTGAA. Its translation: CAISLQAGMNTE. In full, the CDR3 is CAISLQAGMNTEAFF.

Only a few counts were recorded for this clone. The read terminates 3 residues before the CDR3 end, so the remaining end is supplied by the germline J gene. The rearrangement links TRBV19 to TRBJ2-2; TRBD1 might be the D (7 bases). The CDR3 has 14 residues. From germline, CDR1 is LNHDA and CDR2 SQIVND (reference sequence). Trimming removed 6 bases from V and 8 bases from J, with 16 bases in between. The DNA read from the CDR3 is TGTGCCAGTAGCACACAACAGGGGACTGGGGAG. It codes for CASSTQQGTGE. The whole CDR3 sequence is CASSTQQGTGELFF.

This clone has a count of ten or more. The DNA ends 3 residues before the CDR3 does, and the rest of the CDR3 is filled in from the germline J gene. The chain recombines TRBV18 with TRBJ1-1, with 9 bases fitting TRBD1. Germline V lookup: CDR1 KGHSH, CDR2 LQKENI. The length of the CDR3 is 15 residues. V lost 3 bases and J lost 4; bases outside the gene matches: 6. The CDR3: CASSPGTGRGTEAFF. Partial CDR3 DNA: TGTGCCAGCTCACCCGGGACAGGGCGCGGCACTGAA.

This clone was recorded a few times. The read terminates 3 residues before the CDR3 end, so the remaining end is supplied by the germline J gene. The chain joins TRBV2 to TRBJ1-1, with D perhaps TRBD1 (6 bases). The CDR3 runs 15 residues. Per the germline V gene, CDR1 is SNHLY and CDR2 is FYNNEI. Trimming stripped 1 base from V and 3 bases from J, with 12 bases between. CDR3 bases read: TGTGCCAGCAGTGAAGACGGGGGGGGCTACACTGAA. Translating gives CASSEDGGGYTE. The full CDR3 is CASSEDGGGYTEAFF. The full variable domain, rest sourced from reference TRBV2 and TRBJ1-1, is EPEVTQTPSHQVTQMGQEVILRCVPISNHLYFYWYRQILGQKVEFLVSFYNNEISEKSEIFDDQFSVERPDGSNFTLKIRSTKLEDSAMYFCASSEDGGGYTEAFFGQGTRLTVV.

This clone was detected many times. CDR3: CASSDVTVGQPQHF. The covered CDR3 bases are TGTGCCAGCAGTGACGTGACAGTGGGCCAGCCC. The chain couples TRBV2 to TRBJ1-5; D is perhaps TRBD1 (5 bases). The missing CDR3 end, 3 residues past where the read stops, is filled in from the germline J gene. This CDR3 spans 14 amino acids. Germline V gene data show CDR1 as SNHLY and CDR2 as FYNNEI. V lost 3 bases and J 7 bases, leaving 13 bases between the germline ends. Looking up the rest from reference TRBV2 and TRBJ1-5 gives the full variable domain: EPEVTQTPSHQVTQMGQEVILRCVPISNHLYFYWYRQILGQKVEFLVSFYNNEISEKSEIFDDQFSVERPDGSNFTLKIRSTKLEDSAMYFCASSDVTVGQPQHFGDGTRLSIL.

The sample holds many counts of this clone. The CDR3 end falls 3 residues outside the read, so it is completed with the germline J gene. The chain joins TRBV13 to TRBJ1-2; 7 bases align to TRBD1. V trimming: 5 bases; J trimming: 4 bases; junction bases outside the gene matches: 4. This CDR3 region has 13 residues. In germline, CDR1 is PRHDT, CDR2 FYEKMQ (reference sequence). CDR3 DNA, as far as it was read: TGTGCCAGCAGCCGGGACAGCTTCTATGGC. It yields the protein CASSRDSFYG. The CDR3 as a whole reads CASSRDSFYGYTF. Complete variable domain (other parts from reference TRBV13 and TRBJ1-2): AAGVIQSPRHLIKEKRETATLKCYPIPRHDTVYWYQQGPGQDPQFLISFYEKMQSDKGSIPDRFSAQQFSDYHSELNMSSLELGDSALYFCASSRDSFYGYTFGSGTRLTVV.

The CDR3 DNA, read in part, is TGTGCCAGCAGCGCAAACAGGGCCTACAATGAG. Protein sequence: CASSANRAYNE. From start to end, the CDR3 is CASSANRAYNEQFF. V usage is TRBV7-6 and J usage is TRBJ2-1; D possibly corresponds to TRBD1 (6 bases). The read is 3 residues too short to cover the CDR3 end, so that end is filled in from the germline J gene. Looked up from germline, CDR1 is SGHVS and CDR2 is FNYEAQ. This CDR3 contains 14 residues. Trimming stripped 5 bases from V and 2 bases from J, with 10 bases between. The complete variable domain, with remaining parts taken from reference TRBV7-6 and TRBJ2-1, reads GAGVSQSPRYKVTKRGQDVALRCDPISGHVSLYWYRQALGQGPEFLTYFNYEAQQDKSGLPNDRFSAERPEGSISTLTIQRTEQRDSAMYRCASSANRAYNEQFFGPGTRLTVL.

The sample holds many counts of this clone. Read data end 3 residues before the CDR3 end; the end is taken from the germline J gene. This chain uses TRBV18 with TRBJ1-2; perhaps TRBD1 as D (5 bases). This CDR3 has 15 residues. V lost 0 bases to trimming and J lost 7 bases, with 15 bases between them. Germline V gene lookup returns CDR1 KGHSH and CDR2 LQKENI. The sequenced CDR3 bases are TGTGCCAGCTCACCACCGGAGGGCCCGGGGGGTGGC. This gives the protein CASSPPEGPGGG. The entire CDR3 is CASSPPEGPGGGYTF.

This clone has at least ten counts. The CDR3 end falls 3 residues outside the read, so it is completed with the germline J gene. The V call is TRBV10-1, the J call TRBJ2-3; TRBD2 agrees at 8 bases. The CDR3 spans 17 residues. Trimming at V came to 0 bases and at J to 6 bases, leaving 11 bases not matched to a gene. The germline V gene has CDR1 WNHNN and CDR2 SYGVQD (reference sequence). The CDR3 region is CASSESFAGAGADTQYF. CDR3 bases read: TGCGCCAGCAGTGAGTCGTTCGCGGGAGCGGGGGCGGATACG.

Details on this clone: The read is 3 residues too short to cover the CDR3 end, so that end is filled in from the germline J gene. The chain carries TRBV30 and TRBJ2-7; 9 positions agree with TRBD1. CDR3 length equals 14 residues. The J segment lost 0 bases and the V segment lost 4 bases, leaving 4 bases of the junction unmatched. Germline loops: CDR1 GTSNPN, CDR2 SVGIG (reference sequence). CDR3 DNA, as far as it was read: TGTGCCTGGACTAAACAGGGGGCCTCCTACGAG. It is translated as CAWTKQGASYE. Given in full, the CDR3 is CAWTKQGASYEQYF.

About this clone: The read gets to within 3 residues of the CDR3 end, and the germline J gene fills in the rest. This chain connects TRBV30 to TRBJ1-2; D unclear. CDR3 length equals 11 residues. From germline, CDR1 is GTSNPN and CDR2 SVGIG (reference sequence). The CDR3 DNA, read in part, is TGTGCCTGGAGTGATGCGGATGAC. It specifies CAWSDADD. The entire CDR3 protein is CAWSDADDYTF.

This clone showed up many times. CDR3 bases read: TGCGCCAGCAGCGATCCTTCGACAGGGAATGAAAAA. It is translated as CASSDPSTGNEK. The whole CDR3 protein reads CASSDPSTGNEKLFF. The chain employs TRBV5-1 and TRBJ1-4, with TRBD1 matching 7 bases. The read comes to an end 3 residues before the CDR3 does, leaving the germline J gene to fill in the end. V shed 4 bases and J 5 bases; nucleotides not matched to a gene: 8. This CDR3 contains 15 residues. The germline V gene has CDR1 SGHRS and CDR2 YFSETQ.

This clone was picked up many times. The read terminates 3 residues before the CDR3 end, so the remaining end is supplied by the germline J gene. In the same sample, other DNA sequences code for this CDR3. This chain uses TRBV30 with TRBJ1-3, with 7 bases identical to TRBD1. The CDR3 contains 15 residues. V lost 0 bases to trimming and J lost 6 bases; unmatched junction nucleotides: 8. Germline CDR1 and CDR2: GTSNPN and SVGIG (reference sequence). The CDR3 protein is CAWSVRGGVVNTIYF. CDR3 DNA (partial): TGTGCCTGGAGTGTGCGAGGGGGCGTGGTAAACACC.

This clone showed up just a few times. The read finishes 3 residues shy of the CDR3 end, and the germline J gene is used to complete it. The J gene is TRBJ2-1, the V gene TRBV7-6, with 11 positions matching TRBD2. The CDR3 consists of 16 residues. Per the germline V gene, CDR1 is SGHVS and CDR2 is FNYEAQ. V shed 5 bases, J shed 4 bases, and the junction held 7 bases outside the gene matches. The CDR3 DNA, read in part, is TGTGCCAGCAGCCAACGTACTAGCGGGAGTTACAATGAG. It translates to CASSQRTSGSYNE. The CDR3, in full, reads CASSQRTSGSYNEQFF. Based on the CDR3 plus reference TRBV7-6 and TRBJ2-1, the full variable domain is GAGVSQSPRYKVTKRGQDVALRCDPISGHVSLYWYRQALGQGPEFLTYFNYEAQQDKSGLPNDRFSAERPEGSISTLTIQRTEQRDSAMYRCASSQRTSGSYNEQFFGPGTRLTVL.

This clone has a count of ten or more. Read sequence stops 3 residues before the CDR3 end, and the germline J gene provides the missing end. The V call is TRBV7-9, the J call TRBJ2-1, with D uncertain. CDR1 SEHNR and CDR2 FQNEAQ come from the germline V gene (reference sequence). The V end was cut by 1 base, the J end by 6 bases, with 10 bases between. CDR3 size: 14 residues. The CDR3 DNA, read in part, is TGTGCCAGCAGCTTAGGCACTACTTTCAATGAG. Amino acid sequence: CASSLGTTFNE. The complete CDR3 sequence is CASSLGTTFNEQFF.